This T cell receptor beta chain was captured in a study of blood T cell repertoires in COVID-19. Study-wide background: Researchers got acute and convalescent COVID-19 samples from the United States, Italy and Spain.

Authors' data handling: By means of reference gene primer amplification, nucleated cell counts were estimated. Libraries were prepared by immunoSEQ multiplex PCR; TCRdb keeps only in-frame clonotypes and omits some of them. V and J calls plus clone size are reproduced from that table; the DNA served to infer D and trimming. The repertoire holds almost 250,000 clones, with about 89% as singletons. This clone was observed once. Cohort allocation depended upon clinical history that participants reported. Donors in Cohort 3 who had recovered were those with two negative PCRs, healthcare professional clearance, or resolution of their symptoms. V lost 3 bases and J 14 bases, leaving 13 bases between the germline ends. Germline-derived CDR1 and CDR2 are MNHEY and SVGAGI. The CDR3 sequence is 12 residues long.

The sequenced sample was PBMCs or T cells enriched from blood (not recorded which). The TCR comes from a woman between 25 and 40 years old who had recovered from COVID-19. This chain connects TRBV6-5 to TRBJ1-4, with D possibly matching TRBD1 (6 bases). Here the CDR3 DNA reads TGTGCCAGCAGTTATGGGGGCGCGGATCTGTTTTTT. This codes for CASSYGGADLFF.